This TCR beta chain was sequenced during a study of a mutant IDH1 vaccine in newly diagnosed glioma. The time point was: week 35, safety follow-up. Vaccination comprised doses that each held 300 ug of mutant IDH1 20-mer peptide, plus topical imiquimod. Using immunoSEQ multiplex PCR, the repertoire was profiled, and TCRdb retains in-frame clones only, with some absent. The sample shows around 30,000 clones, 80% of them seen only once. To note about this clone: Its specificity is unknown.

The specimen was PBMCs, collected from a glioma patient whose treatment included an IDH1 peptide vaccine. The origin of this receptor is a man aged 40-55 years with glioma. Some clones in this sample may be carry-over from other donors' samples.

CDR3 sequence: CASSLADAGTRGYTF. The CDR3 nucleotides read TGTGCCAGCAGCTTAGCCGACGCAGGGACGCGGGGCTACACCTTC. The gene calls are TRBV7-8 and TRBJ1-2; D might be TRBD1 (5 bases). The CDR3 consists of 15 residues. Trimming shortened V by 0 bases and J by 8 bases, and 16 bases separated the two germline ends. The germline V gene encodes CDR1 SGHVS and CDR2 FQNEAQ.